This note documents a single TCR beta chain sequence. This record comes from a study of blood T cell repertoires in COVID-19. Libraries were prepared by immunoSEQ multiplex PCR; TCRdb keeps only in-frame clonotypes and omits some of them. The data contain 130,000 to 150,000 clones, approximately 87% of them seen just once; the ten biggest clones take up roughly 4.3%. The CDR3 is 15 residues long. The V gene's germline CDR1 is KGHSH and CDR2 LQKENI. V dropped 5 bases and J dropped 5; count of bases not matched to a gene: 6. This sequence originates from a woman in her forties with acute or convalescent COVID-19. The sample taken for sequencing was peripheral blood. This rearrangement joins TRBV18 to TRBJ1-5; 10 positions match TRBD1. Here the CDR3 DNA reads TGTGCCAGCTCATCGACAGGGGGCGGATATCAGCCCCAGCATTTT. Translated: CASSSTGGGYQPQHF.